This TCR beta chain was retrieved from a study of blood T cell repertoires in COVID-19. This CDR3 contains 14 residues. After removal of 4 bases from V and 4 bases from J, the junction contained 1 base not matched to a gene. Germline assignment: CDR1 WSHSY and CDR2 SAAADI. Using immunoSEQ multiplex PCR, the repertoire was profiled, and TCRdb retains in-frame clones only, with some absent. In the table there are 250,000 to 350,000 clones, approximately 90% of which are singletons. Material: peripheral blood. The J gene is TRBJ2-7, the V gene TRBV10-2; 13 nucleotides match TRBD2. The receptor's source is a woman between 50 and 59 years old with COVID-19, enrolled during active disease. Written as DNA, the CDR3 is TGCGCCAGCAGTGGGACTAGCGGGAGTTACGAGCAGTACTTC. Encoded protein: CASSGTSGSYEQYF.